This is a list of T cell receptor beta chains from one sample in a study of cytomegalovirus exposure and HLA in healthy donors. Produced via immunoSEQ multiplex PCR; TCRdb's table is partial and in-frame only. Of around 200,000 clones in the sample, around 83% were seen once. Sequencing used PBMCs. These receptors all stem from a man aged 45-65 years in good health and CMV-seronegative. Each CDR3 is given with its conserved first and last residue. The D gene is left open where the match is weak. Some rows mark clone size as missing; the rest say once, few, many or name a class of expanded clone.

J gene | D gene | clone size | V gene | CDR3 protein | CDR3 DNA
TRBJ2-5 | - | - | TRBV27 | CASSSDWQETQYF | TGTGCCAGCAGTTCGGACTGGCAAGAGACCCAGTACTTC
TRBJ2-7 | TRBD1 | - | TRBV28 | CASSSPGQTFDEQYF | TGTGCCAGCAGTTCCCCGGGACAGACCTTCGACGAGCAGTACTTC
TRBJ2-5 | TRBD1 | - | TRBV7-2 | CASNLQGAFRETQYF | TGTGCCAGCAACCTTCAGGGGGCGTTTCGGGAGACCCAGTACTTC
TRBJ1-5 | TRBD1 | - | TRBV2 | CASSELGQGLNQPQHF | TGTGCCAGCAGTGAACTAGGACAGGGGCTCAATCAGCCCCAGCATTTT
TRBJ2-5 | - | - | TRBV20-1 | CSASGETQYF | TGCAGTGCTAGCGGGGAGACCCAGTACTTC
TRBJ2-1 | TRBD2 | few | TRBV4-2 | CASSQEATSGFEQFF | TGTGCCAGCAGCCAAGAAGCGACTAGCGGGTTTGAGCAGTTCTTC
TRBJ2-7 | - | few | TRBV6-1 | CASSERRDRSSYEQYF | TGTGCCAGCAGTGAACGGAGGGACCGGTCGTCCTACGAGCAGTACTTC
TRBJ1-3 | TRBD1 | - | TRBV7-2 | CASSAGTGSGNTIYF | TGTGCCAGCAGCGCGGGGACAGGCTCTGGAAACACCATATATTTT
TRBJ1-2 | - | - | TRBV7-9 | CASSADSSYGYTF | TGTGCCAGCAGCGCAGACAGTTCCTATGGCTACACCTTC
TRBJ2-2 | TRBD2 | - | TRBV9 | CASSSRDYLNTGELFF | TGTGCCAGCAGCTCCCGGGACTACTTGAACACCGGGGAGCTGTTTTTT
TRBJ1-5 | TRBD1 | once | TRBV7-8 | CASRKRGDRAVQPQHF | TGTGCCAGCAGGAAACGTGGGGACAGGGCGGTTCAGCCCCAGCATTTT
TRBJ2-1 | TRBD2 | - | TRBV10-3 | CAISETPRTRGNEQFF | TGTGCCATCAGTGAGACTCCCCGGACTAGAGGCAATGAGCAGTTCTTC
TRBJ2-7 | - | - | TRBV13 | CASRRGGLSYEQYF | TGTGCCAGCAGGAGAGGTGGTCTCAGCTACGAGCAGTACTTC
TRBJ2-7 | TRBD2 | - | TRBV6-5 | CAGSYISGIDYEQYF | TGTGCCGGCAGTTACATTAGCGGGATAGACTACGAGCAGTACTTC
TRBJ2-7 | - | - | TRBV18 | CASSQRAYEQYF | TGTGCCAGCTCACAACGGGCCTACGAGCAGTACTTC
TRBJ2-7 | - | - | TRBV19 | CASAYRETYEQYF | TGTGCCAGTGCCTACAGGGAAACCTACGAGCAGTACTTC
TRBJ1-2 | - | once | TRBV19 | CASSIRSRGGYTF | TGTGCCAGTAGTATAAGGTCACGAGGAGGCTACACCTTC
TRBJ1-4 | - | - | TRBV18 | CASSPPGATNEKLFF | TGTGCCAGCTCACCACCGGGAGCAACTAATGAAAAACTGTTTTTT
TRBJ1-1 | - | - | TRBV5-1 | CASSFTGGKNTEAFF | TGCGCCAGCAGCTTCACAGGTGGGAAGAACACTGAAGCTTTCTTT
TRBJ1-5 | - | few | TRBV5-1 | CASSLAPGASAQPQHF | TGCGCCAGCAGCTTGGCCCCAGGGGCTAGTGCTCAGCCCCAGCATTTT
TRBJ2-7 | - | - | TRBV7-9 | CASSLGQGTYEQYF | TGTGCCAGCAGCTTAGGCCAGGGGACCTACGAGCAGTACTTC
TRBJ1-5 | - | - | TRBV15 | CATSSDKYSNQPQHF | TGTGCCACCAGTTCGGACAAATATAGCAATCAGCCCCAGCATTTT
TRBJ2-1 | - | - | TRBV7-7 | CASSKIRGNEQFF | TGTGCTAGCAGCAAGATCAGGGGCAATGAGCAGTTCTTC
TRBJ1-1 | TRBD1 | - | TRBV4-3 | CASSTSGTVNTEAFF | TGCGCCAGCAGCACCTCCGGGACAGTGAACACTGAAGCTTTCTTT
TRBJ1-5 | - | - | TRBV6-4 | CASSRQENQPQHF | TGTGCCAGCAGTCGACAGGAAAATCAGCCCCAGCATTTT
TRBJ2-1 | TRBD2 | - | TRBV30 | CAWTPTSGRASEQFF | TGTGCCTGGACCCCGACTAGCGGGAGGGCCAGTGAGCAGTTCTTC
TRBJ2-6 | TRBD1 | - | TRBV28 | CASSFLTGGAGANVLTF | TGTGCCAGCAGTTTCCTGACAGGGGGCGCTGGGGCCAACGTCCTGACTTTC
TRBJ2-7 | TRBD2 | - | TRBV28 | CASSPLGLAGDYEQYF | TGTGCCAGCAGTCCCTTAGGACTAGCGGGCGACTACGAGCAGTACTTC
TRBJ2-1 | - | - | TRBV28 | CASSFFRGSYNEQFF | TGTGCCAGCAGTTTTTTTAGAGGGAGTTACAATGAGCAGTTCTTC
TRBJ1-1 | TRBD1 | - | TRBV5-4 | CASSQIGRGLGNTEAFF | TGTGCCAGCAGCCAGATTGGCAGGGGGCTGGGGAACACTGAAGCTTTCTTT
TRBJ1-3 | - | once | TRBV4-2 | CASSQPTVSGNTIYF | TGTGCCAGCAGCCAACCGACAGTCTCTGGAAACACCATATATTTT
TRBJ1-1 | TRBD1 | few | TRBV4-3 | CASSHFGQGGNTEAFF | TGCGCCAGCAGCCATTTTGGACAGGGAGGTAACACTGAAGCTTTCTTT
TRBJ2-7 | - | - | TRBV2 | CASSVGTPPYEQYF | TGTGCCAGCAGTGTTGGGACTCCCCCCTACGAGCAGTACTTC
TRBJ2-7 | - | - | TRBV14 | CASSPRTDYEQYF | TGTGCCAGCAGCCCTAGGACAGACTACGAGCAGTACTTC
TRBJ2-5 | TRBD1 | - | TRBV5-8 | CASSLGQGGETQYF | TGTGCCAGCAGCTTGGGACAGGGCGGGGAGACCCAGTACTTC
TRBJ2-1 | TRBD1 | - | TRBV6-1 | CASRVAGGSYNEQFF | TGTGCCAGCAGGGTTGCAGGGGGTTCCTACAATGAGCAGTTCTTC
TRBJ2-1 | TRBD2 | - | TRBV6-6 | CASRGSSGIPSEQFF | TGTGCCAGCAGGGGATCTAGCGGGATCCCGAGTGAGCAGTTCTTC
TRBJ2-1 | - | few | TRBV4-3 | CASSQEVKQAGDEQFF | TGCGCCAGCAGCCAAGAAGTCAAGCAGGCAGGGGATGAGCAGTTCTTC
TRBJ2-2 | - | - | TRBV7-3 | CASSLGSGRTGELFF | TGTGCCAGCAGCTTAGGGTCAGGGCGCACCGGGGAGCTGTTTTTT
TRBJ1-5 | - | - | TRBV7-8 | CASRHDGGHQPQHF | TGTGCCAGCAGACACGACGGGGGGCATCAGCCCCAGCATTTT
TRBJ1-1 | - | - | TRBV5-5 | CASLTQVNTEAFF | TGTGCCAGCCTTACACAGGTGAACACTGAAGCTTTCTTT
TRBJ2-3 | TRBD2 | few | TRBV4-3 | CASSQDGLAGGTDTQYF | TGCGCCAGCAGCCAAGATGGACTAGCGGGGGGTACAGATACGCAGTATTTT
TRBJ2-3 | TRBD1 | - | TRBV29-1 | CSAEQGAGTDTQYF | TGCAGCGCAGAACAGGGGGCAGGCACAGATACGCAGTATTTT